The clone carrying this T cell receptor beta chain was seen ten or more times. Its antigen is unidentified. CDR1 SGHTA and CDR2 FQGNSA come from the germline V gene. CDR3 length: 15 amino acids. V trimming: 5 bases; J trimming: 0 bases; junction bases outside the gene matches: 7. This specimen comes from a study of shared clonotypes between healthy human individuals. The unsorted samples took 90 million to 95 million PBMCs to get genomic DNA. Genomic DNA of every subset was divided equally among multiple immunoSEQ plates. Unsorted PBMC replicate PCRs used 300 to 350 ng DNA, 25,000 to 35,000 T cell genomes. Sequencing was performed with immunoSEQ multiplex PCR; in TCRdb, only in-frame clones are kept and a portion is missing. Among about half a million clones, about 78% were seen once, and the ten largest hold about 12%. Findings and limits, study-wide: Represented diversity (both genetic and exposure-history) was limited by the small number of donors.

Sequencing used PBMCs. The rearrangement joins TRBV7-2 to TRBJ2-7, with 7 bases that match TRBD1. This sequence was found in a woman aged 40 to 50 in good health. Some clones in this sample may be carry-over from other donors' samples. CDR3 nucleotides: TGTGCCAGCAGCGGAACCGACAGGGTCTCCTACGAGCAGTACTTC. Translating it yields CASSGTDRVSYEQYF.